The next 24 T cell receptor beta chains were all read from a single sample in a study of cytomegalovirus exposure and HLA in healthy donors. PCR amplification relied on 60 Vbeta primers (plus 13 Jbeta primers). Sequencing was performed with immunoSEQ multiplex PCR; in TCRdb, only in-frame clones are kept and a portion is missing. The table shows under 150,000 clones, with roughly 70% occurring only once. The sequenced sample consisted of PBMCs. The receptor source for this set is a man aged 25-45 years in good health and CMV-seronegative.

This clone showed up just once. The chain employs TRBV5-1 and TRBJ2-5; TRBD2 aligns across 12 bases. This CDR3 spans 15 amino acids. Unmatched junction bases numbered 7, after V lost 5 bases and J lost 5 bases. The germline CDR1 and CDR2 sequences are SGHRS and YFSETQ. The CDR3, as DNA: TGCGCCAGCAGTCCTAGCGGGGGGGCCATGGAGACCCAGTACTTC. Protein product: CASSPSGGAMETQYF.

The chain links TRBV11-3 to TRBJ2-1, with D possibly being TRBD2 (5 bases). Germline assignment: CDR1 SGHNT and CDR2 YENEEA. Trimming removed 5 bases at V and 0 bases at J, with 20 bases between. The CDR3 loop spans 18 amino acids. The CDR3 sequence is CASSRGPSLVPSYNEQFF. CDR3 bases: TGTGCCAGCAGCCGAGGGCCTAGCCTAGTACCCTCCTACAATGAGCAGTTCTTC. The full variable domain, completed using reference TRBV11-3 and TRBJ2-1, is EAGVVQSPRYKIIEKKQPVAFWCNPISGHNTLYWYLQNLGQGPELLIRYENEEAVDDSQLPKDRFSAERLKGVDSTLKIQPAELGDSAVYLCASSRGPSLVPSYNEQFFGPGTRLTVL.

This clone was observed a handful of times. The chain is built from TRBV7-6 and TRBJ2-3; 10 positions agree with TRBD1. From germline, CDR1 is SGHVS and CDR2 FNYEAQ. Germline trimming cut 1 base from V and 4 bases from J; bases unmatched to any gene: 5. The CDR3 extends over 16 amino acids. The CDR3 region is CASSLDGTGAADTQYF. CDR3 nucleotide sequence: TGTGCCAGCAGCTTAGATGGGACAGGGGCAGCAGATACGCAGTATTTT.

The chain has TRBV6-1 and TRBJ2-7, with 8 bases lining up with TRBD1. CDR3 length: 14 amino acids. J was trimmed by 4 bases and V by 1 base; bases with no gene match: 3. The germline V gene has CDR1 MNHNS and CDR2 SASEGT. CDR3 loop: CASSEGTGMYEQYF. The CDR3 DNA is TGTGCCAGCAGTGAAGGGACAGGGATGTACGAGCAGTACTTC.

V and J are TRBV6-6 and TRBJ2-1, with D unclear. Trimming took 5 bases from V and 0 from J, leaving 11 bases between them. In germline, CDR1 is MNHNY, CDR2 SVGAGI (reference sequence). CDR3 size: 15 residues. As DNA, the CDR3 is TGTGCCAGCAGTGACCTGACTCTCTCCTACAATGAGCAGTTCTTC. Translated, it gives CASSDLTLSYNEQFF.

In nucleotides, the CDR3 is TGTGCCACCAGCAGAGATAACGCGCTCGCCTATGGCTACACCTTC. Translating gives CATSRDNALAYGYTF. The chain carries TRBV15 and TRBJ1-2, with D uncertain. The CDR3 has 15 amino acids. The germline CDR1 and CDR2 sequences are LNHNV and YYDKDF (reference sequence). Trimming removed 0 bases at V and 4 bases at J, with 12 bases between.

V and J are TRBV2 and TRBJ2-7, with TRBD1 matching 9 bases. J gave up 5 bases and V 7 bases, and 9 bases lay outside the gene matches. CDR1 is SNHLY and CDR2 is FYNNEI in the germline V gene. The CDR3 totals 14 residues. The CDR3 loop is CASKPGQGGHEQYF. CDR3 nucleotides: TGTGCCAGCAAACCGGGACAGGGAGGACACGAGCAGTACTTC.

This clone was picked up one time. This rearrangement joins TRBV29-1 to TRBJ2-3; TRBD2 agrees at 8 bases. This CDR3 is 15 amino acids long. CDR1 is SQVTM and CDR2 is ANQGSEA in the germline V gene. With 7 bases clipped from V and 5 bases from J, the junction kept 14 bases outside the gene matches. The CDR3 spells CSAYSSAGGGDTQYF. The DNA for the CDR3 is TGCAGCGCCTATTCCTCGGCGGGGGGTGGAGATACGCAGTATTTT.

This chain connects TRBV4-1 to TRBJ1-5; D is unresolved. Trimming removed 4 bases from V and 1 base from J, with 11 bases in between. There are 15 residues in the CDR3. Germline V gene lookup returns CDR1 MGHRA and CDR2 YSYEKL. Here the CDR3 reads CASSLIWESNQPQHF. The CDR3 nucleotides read TGCGCCAGCAGCCTTATATGGGAGAGCAATCAGCCCCAGCATTTT.

The chain recombines TRBV4-2 with TRBJ2-3, with 10 bases fitting TRBD2. The germline CDR1 and CDR2 sequences are LGHNA and YNFKEQ. The CDR3 runs to 17 residues. With 0 bases clipped from V and 6 bases from J, the junction kept 9 bases outside the gene matches. CDR3 coding DNA: TGTGCCAGCAGCCAAGACGAGGCTAGCGGGAGCTGGGATACGCAGTATTTT. It is translated as CASSQDEASGSWDTQYF.

This clone was seen a few times. The J gene is TRBJ1-4, the V gene TRBV7-9, with D uncertain. CDR3 length: 14 residues. Trimming pared 4 bases from V and 3 bases from J, leaving 9 bases between. Germline values: CDR1 SEHNR, CDR2 FQNEAQ (reference sequence). The CDR3 reads CASSSRDANEKLFF. The CDR3 bases are TGTGCCAGCAGCTCGAGGGATGCTAATGAAAAACTGTTTTTT.

The genes are TRBV28 and TRBJ2-2; D is possibly TRBD2 (6 bases). This CDR3 spans 13 amino acids. Trimming took 4 bases from V and 4 from J, leaving 7 bases between them. CDR1 and CDR2 (germline): MDHEN, SYDVKM. The CDR3, as DNA: TGTGCCAGCAGTTACGGGAGCACCGGGGAGCTGTTTTTT. Residues: CASSYGSTGELFF.

The chain has TRBV11-2 and TRBJ2-5; tentative D call: TRBD1 (7 bases). There are 16 residues in the CDR3. Germline CDR1 is SGHAT and CDR2 is FQNNGV. V dropped 6 bases and J dropped 5 bases, with 22 bases sitting between them. CDR3 loop: CASRRITGDLGETQYF. The CDR3, as DNA: TGTGCCAGCAGGCGTATTACAGGGGACTTGGGGGAGACCCAGTACTTC.

The V call is TRBV19, the J call TRBJ1-6; D not resolved. The CDR3 spans 13 residues. The V gene's germline CDR1 is LNHDA and CDR2 SQIVND (reference sequence). V lost 8 bases and J 7 bases, leaving 12 bases between the germline ends. The CDR3 is CASRRSGNSPLHF. The CDR3 coding sequence is TGTGCCAGTCGACGGAGCGGGAATTCACCCCTCCACTTT.

The V and J genes are TRBV2 and TRBJ2-5; perhaps TRBD2 as D (5 bases). Germline assignment: CDR1 SNHLY and CDR2 FYNNEI. Deletions cut 1 base from V and 9 bases from J, with 15 bases between. This CDR3 comprises 14 residues. The CDR3 DNA sequence: TGTGCCAGCAGTGAAGTACGGATCGCCGGGGCCCAGTACTTC. The encoded protein is CASSEVRIAGAQYF. The full variable domain, rest sourced from reference TRBV2 and TRBJ2-5, is EPEVTQTPSHQVTQMGQEVILRCVPISNHLYFYWYRQILGQKVEFLVSFYNNEISEKSEIFDDQFSVERPDGSNFTLKIRSTKLEDSAMYFCASSEVRIAGAQYFGPGTRLLVL.

This clone was detected once. V gene TRBV9 combines with J gene TRBJ2-1; the match to TRBD2 covers 9 bases. J lost 6 bases, V lost 1 base, and 11 bases had no gene match. This CDR3 region has 17 residues. Germline V gene sequence: CDR1 SGDLS, CDR2 YYNGEE. CDR3 nucleotide sequence: TGTGCCAGCAGCGTAAGGGGGTCGGGGACTAGCTTCAATGAGCAGTTCTTC. Translating gives CASSVRGSGTSFNEQFF.

V is TRBV19 and J is TRBJ2-3; 8 bases line up with TRBD2. CDR3 length equals 14 residues. V dropped 5 bases and J dropped 5; count of bases not matched to a gene: 6. Germline CDR1 and CDR2: LNHDA and SQIVND (reference sequence). The CDR3 DNA reads TGTGCCAGTAGTTTCCGACGGGGGGGAGATACGCAGTATTTT. Translated, it gives CASSFRRGGDTQYF.

The chain employs TRBV18 and TRBJ2-5; tentatively, D is TRBD1 (6 bases). CDR3 length equals 13 residues. Looked up from germline, CDR1 is KGHSH and CDR2 is LQKENI. The germline V and J ends were trimmed by 3 bases and 3 bases, with 8 bases remaining between them. The CDR3 loop reads CASSPRTEETQYF. The DNA for the CDR3 is TGTGCCAGCTCACCTCGGACAGAAGAGACCCAGTACTTC.

The DNA for the CDR3 is TGCGCCAGCAGCCCATCCCGCGGGAGCTACCACGAGCAGTACTTC. Translation gives CASSPSRGSYHEQYF. V usage is TRBV5-1 and J usage is TRBJ2-7, with TRBD2 matching over 7 bases. V gave up 4 bases and J gave up 5 bases; unmatched junction bases: 12. This CDR3 is built from 15 residues. Germline assignment: CDR1 SGHRS and CDR2 YFSETQ.

The chain has TRBV30 and TRBJ2-7; D is possibly TRBD1 (6 bases). Germline CDR1 GTSNPN, CDR2 SVGIG (reference sequence). Deletions cut 4 bases from V and 1 base from J, with 17 bases between. The CDR3 totals 15 residues. The chain's CDR3 is CAWTPWAGESYEQYF. CDR3 DNA: TGTGCCTGGACCCCTTGGGCAGGGGAATCCTACGAGCAGTACTTC.

The V call is TRBV4-3, the J call TRBJ2-1; 10 nucleotides match TRBD1. After removal of 0 bases from V and 3 bases from J, the junction contained 2 bases not matched to a gene. Germline V CDR1 and CDR2: LGHNA, YSLEER. The CDR3 has 16 residues. The CDR3 coding sequence is TGCGCCAGCAGCCAAGACGGGACAGGGGTCTACAATGAGCAGTTCTTC. Translated, it gives CASSQDGTGVYNEQFF.

The gene calls are TRBV30 and TRBJ2-5, with 8 bases fitting TRBD2. V shed 4 bases and J 3 bases; nucleotides not matched to a gene: 7. Germline V gene sequence: CDR1 GTSNPN, CDR2 SVGIG (reference sequence). This CDR3 has 14 residues. CDR3 nucleotide sequence: TGTGCCTGGAAGACAGACGGGAGGGAAGAGACCCAGTACTTC. It translates to CAWKTDGREETQYF.

This chain connects TRBV4-1 to TRBJ2-5; 7 bases align to TRBD1. J lost 0 bases, V lost 4 bases, and 8 bases had no gene match. This CDR3 is built from 16 residues. Germline CDR1 reads MGHRA; CDR2 reads YSYEKL. The CDR3 region has the DNA TGCGCCAGCAGCCCCCTGGGACAGAAAGACCAAGAGACCCAGTACTTC. It yields the protein CASSPLGQKDQETQYF.

This rearrangement joins TRBV4-1 to TRBJ2-7; 7 bases line up with TRBD2. This CDR3 has 14 amino acids. V trimming: 3 bases; J trimming: 6 bases; junction bases outside the gene matches: 8. Germline CDR1 and CDR2: MGHRA and YSYEKL. The DNA for the CDR3 is TGCGCCAGCAGCCATGCGGGGGTCTGGGGCGAGCAGTACTTC. Amino acid sequence: CASSHAGVWGEQYF.